One sample yielded the 20 T cell receptor beta chains listed below, sequenced in a study of tumor-infiltrating lymphocytes in primary liver carcinoma. Researchers drew blood RNA from unsorted whole blood and extracted germline DNA as well. The researchers produced TCR beta cDNA from approximately 0.45 ug total RNA with a constant-region primer. Library construction for TCR beta comprised three nested multiplex PCR rounds performed with slightly modified ARM-PCR. In the first two PCR rounds, TRBV1-TRBV30 forward primers were paired with a C-beta reverse primer, and each round lasted roughly 9 cycles. MiXCR was run by TCRdb on the multiplex PCR reads, yielding one entry per CDR3 protein. Here the sample spans 310,000 or so distinct CDR3 sequences, approximately 58% being singletons. Sequenced input: peripheral blood. The receptors shown here come from a woman in her twenties or thirties with primary liver carcinoma and hepatitis B virus infection.

In regard to this clonotype: This could be a read error, since a much larger clone is one nucleotide away. V gene TRBV29-1 combines with J gene TRBJ2-3, with TRBD2 matching 8 bases. This CDR3 comprises 13 residues. The germline V gene encodes CDR1 SQVTM and CDR2 ANQGSEA. CDR3 sequence: CNVDASGSDTQYF. Here the CDR3 DNA reads TGCAACGTTGACGCTAGCGGGTCAGATACGCAGTATTTT.

The chain employs TRBV4-1 and TRBJ1-5, with TRBD1 identical over 7 bases. Per germline, CDR1 MGHRA and CDR2 YSYEKL. CDR3 length: 20 amino acids. As DNA, the CDR3 is TGCGCACGCAGCCGCACTCCAGCGAACAGGGGAGGCCGCTCCAATCAGCCCCAGCATTTT. As protein: CARSRTPANRGGRSNQPQHF.

This clonotype was found once. A read error may explain this, as a much larger clone is one base away. A read error is likely, as this CDR3 ends without the conserved phenylalanine or tryptophan. The rearrangement joins TRBV6-2 or TRBV6-3 to TRBJ1-4; no definite D call. The germline V gene has CDR1 MNHEY and CDR2 SVGEGT. Trimming removed 0 bases from V and 13 bases from J, with 6 bases in between. This CDR3 has 11 amino acids. CDR3 DNA sequence: TGTGCCAGCAGTTACTCGAACCGACTGTTTTGT. This codes for CASSYSNRLFC.

V usage is TRBV6-1 and J usage is TRBJ1-4; D gene ambiguous. With 2 bases removed from V and 6 bases from J, the gap between germline ends came to 7 bases. Germline V gene sequence: CDR1 MNHNS, CDR2 SASEGT. The CDR3 runs to 13 residues. The CDR3 region has the DNA TGTGCCAGCAGTGAAAATGGACATGAAAAACTGTTTTTT. It translates to CASSENGHEKLFF.

Comments on this clonotype: Just one base apart from a much larger clone, this may be a read error. The V gene is TRBV5-4, the J gene TRBJ2-3; D call uncertain. The CDR3 is made up of 13 amino acids. The V gene's germline CDR1 is SGHNT and CDR2 YYREEE (reference sequence). CDR3 amino acids: CDSSLDRADTQYF. CDR3 nucleotide sequence: TGTGACAGCAGCTTGGACCGTGCAGATACGCAGTATTTT.

In regard to this clonotype: An end of the junction does not agree with germline; a read error may underlie this. The chain carries TRBV7-8 and TRBJ2-1; D uncertain. The CDR3 totals 16 residues. The germline V gene encodes CDR1 SGHVS and CDR2 FQNEAQ. This chain's CDR3 is CASILWLLGSYNEQFF. In DNA, the CDR3 is TGCGCCAGCATCTTATGGCTCTTAGGGTCCTACAATGAGCAGTTCTTC.

This clonotype has ten or more counts. The chain links TRBV11-2 to TRBJ2-5; 7 nucleotides line up with TRBD1. The CDR3 is 14 residues long. V shed 4 bases, J shed 1 base, and the junction held 3 bases outside the gene matches. CDR1 and CDR2 (germline): SGHAT, FQNNGV. CDR3 in amino acids: CASSSDRVQETQYF. DNA of the CDR3: TGTGCCAGCAGCTCAGACAGGGTCCAAGAGACCCAGTACTTC.

This chain links TRBV7-9 with TRBJ2-1; 9 positions match TRBD2. Germline-derived CDR1 and CDR2 are SEHNR and FQNEAQ (reference sequence). The CDR3 contains 15 residues. V trimming: 6 bases; J trimming: 8 bases; junction bases outside the gene matches: 11. This CDR3 reads CASSFIAGARDEQFF. The CDR3 DNA is TGTGCCAGCAGTTTTATAGCGGGAGCTAGGGATGAGCAGTTCTTC.

V is TRBV5-1 and J is TRBJ2-5, with TRBD1 matching over 9 bases. Per germline, CDR1 SGHRS and CDR2 YFSETQ. V lost 0 bases and J lost 5; bases outside the gene matches: 8. The CDR3 is made up of 16 amino acids. The CDR3 loop reads CASSLATGGPRETQYF. The CDR3 nucleotides are TGCGCCAGCAGCTTGGCGACAGGGGGGCCACGGGAGACCCAGTACTTC. Full variable domain (rest looked up from reference TRBV5-1 and TRBJ2-5): KAGVTQTPRYLIKTRGQQVTLSCSPISGHRSVSWYQQTPGQGLQFLFEYFSETQRNKGNFPGRFSGRQFSNSRSEMNVSTLELGDSALYLCASSLATGGPRETQYFGPGTRLLVL.

To note about this clonotype: One end of the junction fails to match germline, which may point to a read error. The chain employs TRBV29-1 and TRBJ1-2, with D unresolved. The CDR3 is 11 amino acids. Germline values: CDR1 SQVTM, CDR2 ANQGSEA. The CDR3 DNA follows: TGCAGCGCTTTGGTCCCATATGGCCACACCTTC. Translated, it gives CSALVPYGHTF.

V usage is TRBV24-1 and J usage is TRBJ2-3; tentatively, D is TRBD1 or TRBD2 (5 bases each). Germline lookup yields CDR1 KGHDR and CDR2 SFDVKD. The CDR3 runs 16 residues. CDR3 amino acids: CTISDFRGMGADTQYF. DNA for the CDR3: TGTACCATAAGTGATTTCCGAGGGATGGGGGCAGATACGCAGTATTTT.

There are many counts of this clonotype. This chain connects TRBV11-1 to TRBJ2-3; D unclear. The CDR3 extends over 14 amino acids. The germline V gene has CDR1 SGHAT and CDR2 FQDESV (reference sequence). The V end lost 5 bases, the J end lost 2 bases, and 11 bases lay between the germline ends. The CDR3 protein is CASSTSTITDTQYF. The CDR3 DNA reads TGTGCCAGCAGCACCAGCACTATCACAGATACGCAGTATTTT.

This clonotype appeared a few times. The chain recombines TRBV4-2 with TRBJ2-7, with D possibly TRBD1 on 6 matching bases. From germline, CDR1 is LGHNA and CDR2 YNFKEQ. The V and J ends lost 3 bases and 6 bases respectively, with 15 bases between them. There are 14 residues in the CDR3. The CDR3 is CASSQISLGGEQYF. In DNA form, the CDR3 reads TGTGCCAGCAGCCAGATCTCCCTAGGGGGCGAGCAGTACTTC.

In regard to this clonotype: This may be a read error: a much more frequent sequence differs by one nucleotide. The chain is built from TRBV4-3 and TRBJ2-7; 11 bases are a match to TRBD2. The CDR3 runs to 15 residues. CDR1 is LGHNA, CDR2 YSLEER, per germline. CDR3 protein: CTSSRIAGGPFEQYF. In DNA form, the CDR3 reads TGCACCAGCAGCCGAATAGCGGGAGGGCCCTTCGAGCAGTACTTC.

As concerns this clonotype: Given a much more abundant clone one base away, this may be a read error. The J gene is TRBJ2-1, the V gene TRBV6-5; 12 nucleotides match TRBD2. This CDR3 contains 15 residues. Germline values: CDR1 MNHEY, CDR2 SVGAGI. The chain's CDR3 is CASSSSGRAGNEQLF. DNA of the CDR3: TGTGCCAGCAGTTCTAGCGGGAGGGCCGGGAATGAGCAGTTATTC.

Comments on this clonotype: A much larger clone sits a single nucleotide away, making a read error possible. The chain carries TRBV6-2 or TRBV6-3 and TRBJ2-3; D is possibly TRBD2 (6 bases). The CDR3 is 15 residues long. Germline CDR1 is MNHEY and CDR2 is SVGEGT. V dropped 4 bases and J dropped 0 bases, with 11 bases sitting between them. The CDR3 sequence is CASSSSDPSTDTQYF. CDR3 nucleotide sequence: TGTGCCAGCAGTTCTAGCGACCCAAGCACAGATACGCAGTATTTT.

A remark on this clonotype: At one end the junction does not follow the germline gene, possibly because of a read error. This chain joins TRBV4-1 and TRBJ2-7; no clear D. The CDR3 has 11 amino acids. CDR1 and CDR2 (germline): MGHRA, YSYEKL. The CDR3 DNA is TGCACCAGCAGCCAAAACACCGAGCAGTACTTC. Protein product: CTSSQNTEQYF.

The sample holds a few counts of this clonotype. This chain connects TRBV2 to TRBJ2-5; possible D gene TRBD2, 5 bases. The CDR3 has 12 amino acids. Germline V CDR1 and CDR2: SNHLY, FYNNEI. The germline V and J ends were trimmed by 4 bases and 3 bases, with 6 bases remaining between them. As DNA, the CDR3 is TGTGCCAGCAGTGTGCGGGAAGAGACCCAGTACTTC. This sequence encodes CASSVREETQYF.

V and J are TRBV18 and TRBJ2-1; 9 nucleotides agree with TRBD2. Germline V gene sequence: CDR1 KGHSH, CDR2 LQKENI. CDR3 length: 15 amino acids. Trimming took 10 bases from V and 8 from J; bases not matched to a gene: 15. The CDR3 nucleotides are TGTGCCACCCAATCAGCGGGAGGATTTGTGGATGAGCAGTTCTTC. Translating it yields CATQSAGGFVDEQFF.

This clonotype was seen once. This may be a read error: a much more frequent sequence differs by one nucleotide. The rearrangement joins TRBV5-4 to TRBJ2-3, with D unresolved. CDR1 is SGHNT, CDR2 YYREEE, per germline (reference sequence). This CDR3 is 12 amino acids long. With 4 bases removed from V and 6 bases from J, the gap between germline ends came to 9 bases. The CDR3 nucleotides are TGTGCCAGCAGCCAGACCGGGGATACGCAGTATTTT. This codes for CASSQTGDTQYF.